This T cell receptor beta chain was retrieved from a study of CD8+ T cells in alopecia areata (dated by TCRdb to 2017 to 2018). Regarding the study in general: Treated patients were enrolled in an open-label pilot trial of oral tofacitinib, 5 to 10 mg twice daily, for moderate-to-severe alopecia areata. Tofacitinib was given for 6 to 18 months, followed by 6 months of follow-up off drug to assess delayed response and recurrence. Disease severity in treated patients was measured with the SALT score, which quantifies the percentage of affected scalp surface area. High-throughput TCRbeta sequencing was used to examine T cell clonal expansion in alopecia areata in both the C3H/HeJ mouse model and human patients. In humans, TCRbeta sequencing was performed on scalp tissue and on sorted CD4+ and CD8+ peripheral blood T cells from healthy controls and from patients with patchy or totalis/universalis alopecia areata. Biopsies were taken from tofacitinib-treated patients at baseline and again at 4 and 24 weeks into treatment, and several of those patients also had a later scalp biopsy. Scalp clonality was compared across normal scalp (n=4), patchy alopecia areata scalp (n=8), and alopecia totalis/universalis scalp (n=8). The RNA source kit depended on sample type: the PAXgene miRNA kit for fixed scalp, the miRNeasy kit for PBMCs, and the RNeasy kit for mouse skin. immunoSEQ multiplex PCR using 35 Vbeta forward primers and 13 Jbeta reverse primers was used to amplify TCRbeta CDR3 regions.

In this sample, this clone turned up a few times. No cognate antigen has been identified for it. No per-base quality is available; no much larger clone lies one base away. Receptor amplification or capture employed the immunoSEQ multiplex PCR assay. RNA was extracted from all samples and reverse transcribed into cDNA as template for TCR sequencing. SuperScript III was used for first-strand cDNA synthesis, primed with a 2:1 mix of oligo-dT and random hexamers. A synthetic immune receptor repertoire was used to measure amplification bias, and any remaining bias was corrected computationally. In the paper's pipeline: Raw reads were preprocessed to remove errors, and CDR3 was defined according to IMGT conventions as the region from the conserved cysteine to phenylalanine. Clonality was computed by normalizing Shannon entropy by log2 of the number of productive unique TCRs and subtracting the result from 1. Scalp TCRbeta sequences were cross-referenced with sorted blood CD4 and CD8 repertoires so that the CD4 or CD8 identity of scalp clones could be inferred. Held by TCRdb, this immuneACCESS table contains in-frame sequences only and omits some clones. Under half of the omission traces to an unresolved V gene where checked; the cause of the rest is unknown. D and trimming come from the DNA, and the V and J calls and clone size come from that table. Recorded for this sample are 90,000 to 150,000 clones; around 56% of them occurred a single time. The ten most abundant clones make up just over 0.45% of the sample.

The CDR3 contains 14 residues, cysteine and phenylalanine counted. Of all the DNA, just the CDR3 is kept, 42 bases in frame from base 1. V was cut back by 3 bases and J by 3 bases, leaving a gap of 11 bases between them. CDR1 and CDR2 were assigned from the germline V gene as SGHRS and YFSETQ. Findings and caveats that apply to the study as a whole: During tofacitinib treatment, many expanded lesional clones remained in scalp and blood, and this persistence may partly explain relapse after treatment is stopped. Higher clonality and more expanded CD8+ clones were observed in lesional scalp than in normal scalp, particularly in alopecia totalis/universalis, a finding suggestive of antigenic drive. Shared TCR sequences between patients were less evident than in mice, which may be partly attributable to HLA diversity in the patient population. Tofacitinib significantly lowered scalp clonality and the number of expanded CD8+ clones among the top 100 scalp clones. Unlike mouse skin, where gammadelta T cells dominate, normal human skin contains resident alphabeta T cells that get sequenced too, which complicates analysis of the scalp TCR repertoire. Because the treated cohort was small and had only one nonresponder, larger studies are needed to examine links between baseline CD8+ expansion and response.

This specimen's time point label, per the study, means: about 4 weeks on oral tofacitinib. In the paper's terms, the treatment or condition label means: oral pan-JAK inhibitor, 5-10 mg twice daily. Peripheral blood and lesional scalp punch biopsies were obtained from patients with alopecia areata. PBMCs were isolated by density centrifugation and stained for CD3, CD4 and CD8, and CD4+ and CD8+ T cells were sorted on a FACSAria. The source material was CD4+ T cells sorted from blood, sampled at week 4, from a patient treated with tofacitinib. The V and J segments used are TRBV5-1 and TRBJ2-3; confidence is insufficient to name the D gene. This TCR came from a human donor with alopecia areata. The CDR3 corresponds to CASSSVSRTDTQYF. At the DNA level, the sequence is TGCGCCAGCAGCTCCGTGAGTCGGACAGATACGCAGTATTTT.